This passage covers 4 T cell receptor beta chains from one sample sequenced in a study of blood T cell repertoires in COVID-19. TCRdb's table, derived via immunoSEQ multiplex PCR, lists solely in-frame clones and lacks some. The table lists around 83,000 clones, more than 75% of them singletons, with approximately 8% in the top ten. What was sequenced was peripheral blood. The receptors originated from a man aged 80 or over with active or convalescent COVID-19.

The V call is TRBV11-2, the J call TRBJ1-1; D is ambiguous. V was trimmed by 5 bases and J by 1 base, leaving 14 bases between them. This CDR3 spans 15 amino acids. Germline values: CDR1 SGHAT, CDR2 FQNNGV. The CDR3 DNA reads TGTGCCAGCAGCCCCCAGAGGAACCAGAACACTGAAGCTTTCTTT. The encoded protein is CASSPQRNQNTEAFF.

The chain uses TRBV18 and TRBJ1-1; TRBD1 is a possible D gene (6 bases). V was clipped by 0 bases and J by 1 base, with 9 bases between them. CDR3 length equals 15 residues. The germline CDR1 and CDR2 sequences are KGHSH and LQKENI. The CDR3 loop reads CASSPPTGRNTEAFF. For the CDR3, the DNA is TGTGCCAGCTCACCACCGACAGGCCGGAACACTGAAGCTTTCTTT.

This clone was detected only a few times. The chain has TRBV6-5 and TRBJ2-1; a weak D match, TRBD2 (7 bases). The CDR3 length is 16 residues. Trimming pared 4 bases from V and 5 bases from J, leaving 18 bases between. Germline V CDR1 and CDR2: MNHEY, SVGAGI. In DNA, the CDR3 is TGTGCCAGCAGTTCCCTCTGGGGGGGGCTTGACAATGAGCAGTTCTTC. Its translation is CASSSLWGGLDNEQFF.

For the CDR3, the DNA is TGTGCCTGGAGTGTATTTAGGGGGGGGAAGACCCAGTACTTC. Translated: CAWSVFRGGKTQYF. This sequence joins TRBV30 and TRBJ2-5; tentatively, D is TRBD2 (7 bases). V lost 0 bases and J lost 6, with 14 bases in between. The CDR3 totals 14 residues. In germline, CDR1 is GTSNPN, CDR2 SVGIG (reference sequence).